This T cell receptor beta chain was identified during a study of Ad26.COV2.S vaccination and SARS-CoV-2 variants. Study-level information: Of the COV1001 trial arms, the Ad26.COV2.S arm included the donor.

The V gene lost 4 bases and the J gene lost 5 bases, with 11 bases spanning the gap. Per germline, CDR1 SGHAT and CDR2 FQNNGV. The CDR3 spans 13 residues. Findings and limits, study-wide: Participants given vaccine showed non-spike TCR breadth similar to that of placebo recipients. Estimates derived from TCR breadth and depth analyses may have underestimated total T cell responses.

Note on this clone: Its target is unknown.

Repertoires were generated with immunoSEQ multiplex PCR, while TCRdb's copy carries only in-frame clones and drops some. The sample yields about 680,000 clones, 89% seen once. Regarding treatment: roughly 20 received Ad26.COV2.S at low or high dose, single or two shots; 5 received placebo; per-sample allocation not given. After the first vaccine or placebo injection, samples were drawn on day 63. As its vector, the vaccine had Ad26, which expressed Wuhan-strain SARS-CoV-2 spike. Sequencing was performed on peripheral blood, taken in a trial of Ad26.COV2.S vaccine versus placebo. The chain combines TRBV11-2 with TRBJ2-5; D perhaps matches TRBD1 (5 bases). The receptor was derived from a person aged 18 to 59 who received the Ad26.COV2.S COVID-19 vaccine or a placebo. The CDR3 sequence is CASSSQGWETQYF. The CDR3 DNA is TGTGCCAGCAGCTCTCAGGGCTGGGAGACCCAGTACTTC. The variable domain in full, completed from reference TRBV11-2 and TRBJ2-5, reads EAGVAQSPRYKIIEKRQSVAFWCNPISGHATLYWYQQILGQGPKLLIQFQNNGVVDDSQLPKDRFSAERLKGVDSTLKIQPAKLEDSAVYLCASSSQGWETQYFGPGTRLLVL.